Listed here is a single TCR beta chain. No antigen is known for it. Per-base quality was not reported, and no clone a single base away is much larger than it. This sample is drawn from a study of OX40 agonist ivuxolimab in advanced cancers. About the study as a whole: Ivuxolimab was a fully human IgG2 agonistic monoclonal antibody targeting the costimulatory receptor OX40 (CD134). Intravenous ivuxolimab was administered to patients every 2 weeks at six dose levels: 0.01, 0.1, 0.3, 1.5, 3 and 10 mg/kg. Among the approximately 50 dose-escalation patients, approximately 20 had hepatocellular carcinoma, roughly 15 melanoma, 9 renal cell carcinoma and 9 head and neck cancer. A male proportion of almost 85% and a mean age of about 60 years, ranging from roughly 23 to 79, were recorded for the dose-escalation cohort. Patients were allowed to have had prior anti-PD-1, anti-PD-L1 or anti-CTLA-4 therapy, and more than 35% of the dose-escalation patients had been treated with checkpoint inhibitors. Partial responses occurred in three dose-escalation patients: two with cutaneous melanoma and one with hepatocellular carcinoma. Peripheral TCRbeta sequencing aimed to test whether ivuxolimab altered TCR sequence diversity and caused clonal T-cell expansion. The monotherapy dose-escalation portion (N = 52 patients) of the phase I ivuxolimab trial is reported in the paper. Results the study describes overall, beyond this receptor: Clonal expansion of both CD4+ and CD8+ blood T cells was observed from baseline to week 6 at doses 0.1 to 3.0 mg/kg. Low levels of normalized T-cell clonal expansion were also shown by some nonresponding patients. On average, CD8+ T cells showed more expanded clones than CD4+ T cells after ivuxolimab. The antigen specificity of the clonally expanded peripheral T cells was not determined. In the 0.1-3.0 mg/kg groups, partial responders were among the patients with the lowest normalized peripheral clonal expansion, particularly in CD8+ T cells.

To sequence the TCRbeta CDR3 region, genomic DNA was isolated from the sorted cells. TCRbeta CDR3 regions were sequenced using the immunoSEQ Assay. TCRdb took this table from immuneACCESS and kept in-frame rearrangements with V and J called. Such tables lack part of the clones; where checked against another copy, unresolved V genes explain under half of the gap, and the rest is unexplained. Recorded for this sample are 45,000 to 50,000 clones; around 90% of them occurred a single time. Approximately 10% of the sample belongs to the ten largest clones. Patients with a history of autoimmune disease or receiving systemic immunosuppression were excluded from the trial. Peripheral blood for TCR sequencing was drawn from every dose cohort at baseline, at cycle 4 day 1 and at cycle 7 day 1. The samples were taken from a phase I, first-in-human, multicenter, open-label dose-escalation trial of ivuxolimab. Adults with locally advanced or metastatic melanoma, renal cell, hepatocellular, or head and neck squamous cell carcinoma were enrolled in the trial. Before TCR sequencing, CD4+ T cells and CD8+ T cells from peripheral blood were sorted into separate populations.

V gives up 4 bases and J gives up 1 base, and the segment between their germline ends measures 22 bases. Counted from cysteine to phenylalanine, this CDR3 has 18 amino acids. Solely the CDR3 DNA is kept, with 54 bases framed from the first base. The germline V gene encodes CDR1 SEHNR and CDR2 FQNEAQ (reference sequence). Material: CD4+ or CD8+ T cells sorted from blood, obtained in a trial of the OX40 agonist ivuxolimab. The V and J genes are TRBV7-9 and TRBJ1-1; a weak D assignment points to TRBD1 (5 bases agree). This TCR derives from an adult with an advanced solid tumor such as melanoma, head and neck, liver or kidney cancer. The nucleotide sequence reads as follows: TGTGCCAGCAGCTCCACGGGCAGGGCCCTTGGACCGAACACTGAAGCTTTCTTT. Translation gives CASSSTGRALGPNTEAFF.